Each of the 3 T cell receptor beta chains below was sequenced from the same sample in a study of T cells in localized non-small cell lung cancer. Sequencing used immunoSEQ multiplex PCR; TCRdb keeps in-frame clones, though not all of them. Altogether around 70,000 clones are present, roughly 90% being singletons, with the ten largest covering 20% to 25%. Sample: peripheral blood, taken before any cancer treatment. The receptors come from an older male donor with stage III squamous cell lung carcinoma.

The chain combines TRBV4-1 with TRBJ1-5, with 9 bases aligning to TRBD1. CDR3 length: 17 amino acids. The V segment lost 0 bases and the J segment 4 bases; nucleotides outside the gene matches: 7. Per the germline V gene, CDR1 is MGHRA and CDR2 is YSYEKL. The CDR3 DNA reads TGCGCCAGCAGCCAAGAAGGGACAGGGTTGGGAAATCAGCCCCAGCATTTT. This encodes CASSQEGTGLGNQPQHF.

The chain recombines TRBV27 with TRBJ2-5; D tentatively reads TRBD1 or TRBD2 (5 bases each). Germline V lookup: CDR1 MNHEY, CDR2 SMNVEV (reference sequence). V was cut by 6 bases and J by 1 base, with 9 bases left in between. The CDR3 is made up of 13 amino acids. The CDR3 protein is CASRGTGQETQYF. The CDR3 region has the DNA TGTGCCAGCAGGGGGACGGGCCAAGAGACCCAGTACTTC.

As DNA, the CDR3 is TGTGCCAGCAGCTTACAGGGCTTTTACTACGAGCAGTACTTC. Residues: CASSLQGFYYEQYF. The genes are TRBV5-6 and TRBJ2-7; a possible D gene is TRBD1 (6 bases). The germline V gene has CDR1 SGHDT and CDR2 YYEEEE. V lost 2 bases to trimming and J lost 3 bases, with 12 bases between them. The CDR3 loop spans 14 amino acids.